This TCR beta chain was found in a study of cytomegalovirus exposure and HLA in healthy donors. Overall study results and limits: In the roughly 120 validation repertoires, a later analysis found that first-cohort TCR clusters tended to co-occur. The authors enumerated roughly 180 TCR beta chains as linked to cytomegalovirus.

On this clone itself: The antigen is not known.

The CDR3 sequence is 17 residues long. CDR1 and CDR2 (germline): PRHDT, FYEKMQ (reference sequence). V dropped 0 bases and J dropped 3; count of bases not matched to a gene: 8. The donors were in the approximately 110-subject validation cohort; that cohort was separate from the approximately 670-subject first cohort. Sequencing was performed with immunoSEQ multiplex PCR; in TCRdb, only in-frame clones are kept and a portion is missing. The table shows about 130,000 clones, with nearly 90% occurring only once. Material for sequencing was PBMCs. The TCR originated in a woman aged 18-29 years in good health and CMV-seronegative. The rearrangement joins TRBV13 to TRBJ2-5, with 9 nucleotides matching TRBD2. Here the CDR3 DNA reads TGTGCCAGCAGCTTAGGCTGGCGGGAGGGGCGGGAAGAGACCCAGTACTTC. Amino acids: CASSLGWREGREETQYF.